This passage covers 32 T cell receptor beta chains from one sample sequenced in a study of blood T cell repertoires in COVID-19. Assay used: immunoSEQ multiplex PCR; TCRdb lists only in-frame clones, some missing. The sample lists over 250,000 clones, roughly 85% occurring once. The specimen sequenced was peripheral blood. Receptors were obtained from a human donor in a cohort sampled during active COVID-19.

The chain has TRBV19 and TRBJ2-7, with TRBD1 matching 8 bases. The CDR3 has 16 amino acids. V shed 0 bases, J shed 3 bases, and the junction held 7 bases outside the gene matches. The germline V gene encodes CDR1 LNHDA and CDR2 SQIVND (reference sequence). CDR3 sequence (DNA): TGTGCCAGTAGTATAGATAAGGGGACAGGCCTCTACGAGCAGTACTTC. It is translated as CASSIDKGTGLYEQYF.

The CDR3 coding sequence is TGTGCCAGCAGTTACTCGGGGACAGGGACCTACAATGAGCAGTTCTTC. Translating gives CASSYSGTGTYNEQFF. The chain employs TRBV6-5 and TRBJ2-1; 9 bases are shared with TRBD1. The CDR3 consists of 16 residues. With 0 bases clipped from V and 2 bases from J, the junction kept 2 bases outside the gene matches. Germline values: CDR1 MNHEY, CDR2 SVGAGI.

The chain combines TRBV14 with TRBJ2-1; D remains unclear. Germline CDR1 reads SGHDN; CDR2 reads FVKESK. The V gene lost 0 bases and the J gene lost 0 bases, with 9 bases spanning the gap. The CDR3 has 16 residues. As DNA, the CDR3 is TGTGCCAGCAGCCAAGACTCGAGAAGCTCCTACAATGAGCAGTTCTTC. It encodes CASSQDSRSSYNEQFF.

The chain couples TRBV6-7 to TRBJ1-2, with 8 bases lining up with TRBD1. TRBV6-7 is annotated as an ORF whose role is uncertain. This CDR3 is 13 amino acids long. Trimming took 5 bases from V and 6 from J; bases not matched to a gene: 5. The CDR3 spells CASSNQTGDGYTF. The DNA of the CDR3 is TGTGCCAGCAGTAACCAGACAGGGGATGGCTACACCTTC.

V usage is TRBV6-2 or TRBV6-3 and J usage is TRBJ2-5; perhaps D is TRBD1 or TRBD2 (5 bases each). The CDR3 has 13 residues. Per germline, CDR1 MNHEY and CDR2 SVGEGT. Trimming took off 6 bases at V and 7 bases at J, with 15 bases between the two ends. CDR3 in DNA: TGTGCCAGCAGCCCGGGGCCATACGGGACCCAGTACTTC. Residues: CASSPGPYGTQYF.

The rearrangement joins TRBV27 to TRBJ2-2; no clear D gene. CDR3 length equals 13 residues. V lost 0 bases and J lost 8, with 7 bases in between. CDR1 is MNHEY and CDR2 is SMNVEV in the germline V gene (reference sequence). The CDR3 region is CASSLSYIGELFF. CDR3 nucleotides: TGTGCCAGCAGTTTATCTTACATAGGGGAGCTGTTTTTT.

In regard to this clone: The junction shows a germline mismatch at one end, possibly a read error. This chain links TRBV7-7 with TRBJ2-3; D is perhaps TRBD1 (5 bases). Germline V gene sequence: CDR1 SSHAT, CDR2 FNYEAQ (reference sequence). The CDR3 sequence is 13 residues long. This CDR3 is CASSATAQGTQYF. CDR3 coding DNA: TGTGCTAGCAGCGCGACCGCCCAGGGTACGCAGTATTTT.

The chain uses TRBV3-1 (or the pseudogene TRBV3-2) and TRBJ2-7, with D unresolved. The germline V gene has CDR1 LGHDT and CDR2 YNNKEL (reference sequence). Trimming left V 2 bases short and J 2 bases short, with 7 bases between. The CDR3 length is 13 residues. The CDR3 region is CASSQQETYEQYF. The CDR3 DNA is TGTGCCAGCAGCCAACAGGAAACCTACGAGCAGTACTTC.

V gene TRBV3-1 (or the pseudogene TRBV3-2) combines with J gene TRBJ2-5, with 8 bases that match TRBD1. Losses at the gene ends were 4 bases for V and 5 bases for J; bases not matched to a gene: 6. The CDR3 contains 14 residues. From germline, CDR1 is LGHDT and CDR2 YNNKEL (reference sequence). The CDR3 DNA reads TGTGCCAGCAGCCCCCGACAGGGGCCGGAGACCCAGTACTTC. Amino acid sequence: CASSPRQGPETQYF.

This clone was detected only once. The rearrangement joins TRBV2 to TRBJ1-5; TRBD1 aligns across 7 bases. V lost 5 bases to trimming and J lost 0 bases; unmatched junction nucleotides: 4. Per the germline V gene, CDR1 is SNHLY and CDR2 is FYNNEI. This CDR3 region has 15 residues. CDR3 sequence reads: CASSRQGNSNQPQHF. The CDR3 DNA is TGTGCCAGCAGTCGACAGGGAAATAGCAATCAGCCCCAGCATTTT.

This chain uses TRBV6-5 with TRBJ2-1; D may be TRBD2 (5 bases). The CDR3 covers 14 residues. The V gene's germline CDR1 is MNHEY and CDR2 SVGAGI. V lost 7 bases, J lost 9 bases, and 19 bases lay in between. Here the CDR3 reads CASKFQRTAFEQFF. Here the CDR3 DNA reads TGTGCCAGCAAATTCCAGCGGACCGCCTTTGAGCAGTTCTTC.

The DNA for the CDR3 is TGCGCCAGCAGCTCCCGAGGATTTAACTACAATGAGCAGTTCTTC. This sequence encodes CASSSRGFNYNEQFF. The chain uses TRBV5-1 and TRBJ2-1; D is undetermined. CDR3 length: 15 amino acids. The germline gives CDR1 SGHRS, CDR2 YFSETQ. The V and J ends lost 3 bases and 3 bases respectively, with 13 bases between them.

J is TRBJ2-5 and V is TRBV6-5; possible D gene TRBD2, 6 bases. Trimming left V 6 bases short and J 4 bases short, with 12 bases between. Germline CDR1 MNHEY, CDR2 SVGAGI. CDR3 length: 13 amino acids. CDR3 coding DNA: TGTGCCAGCAGGGAGGGCAATCGAGAGACCCAGTACTTC. Its translation is CASREGNRETQYF.

The chain employs TRBV6-5 and TRBJ1-5; TRBD1 is a possible D gene (5 bases). V was pared by 2 bases and J by 2 bases, with 7 bases between. The CDR3 is 14 amino acids. Germline V lookup: CDR1 MNHEY, CDR2 SVGAGI. The CDR3, as DNA: TGTGCCAGCAGTTACAGGGGTCGCAATCAGCCCCAGCATTTT. It specifies CASSYRGRNQPQHF.

This rearrangement joins TRBV2 to TRBJ2-3, with D maybe TRBD2 (6 bases). The CDR3 runs to 14 residues. Trimming took off 7 bases at V and 9 bases at J, with 20 bases between the two ends. The germline V gene encodes CDR1 SNHLY and CDR2 FYNNEI. This chain's CDR3 is CASKGPLSGETQYF. The DNA for the CDR3 is TGTGCCAGCAAGGGACCGTTATCGGGAGAGACGCAGTATTTT.

This clone was found a few times. The chain joins TRBV28 to TRBJ2-5; the D is unclear. V was cut by 8 bases and J by 5 bases, with 12 bases left in between. Germline CDR1 reads MDHEN; CDR2 reads SYDVKM. The length of the CDR3 is 12 residues. CDR3 loop: CASAPSSETQYF. CDR3 bases: TGTGCCAGCGCTCCAAGCTCGGAGACCCAGTACTTC.

This clone has a handful of counts. The CDR3 loop reads CASRQGSYEQYF. Here the CDR3 DNA reads TGTGCCAGCAGGCAGGGTTCCTACGAGCAGTACTTC. This sequence joins TRBV28 and TRBJ2-7; possibly TRBD1 for D (5 bases). Trimming removed 6 bases from V and 1 base from J, with 7 bases in between. In germline, CDR1 is MDHEN, CDR2 SYDVKM. The CDR3 totals 12 residues.

There are a few counts of this clone. The chain is built from TRBV9 and TRBJ1-1; D is ambiguous. This CDR3 comprises 12 residues. Trimming shortened V by 4 bases and J by 1 base, and 5 bases separated the two germline ends. Germline V gene lookup returns CDR1 SGDLS and CDR2 YYNGEE. The CDR3 protein is CASSRGNTEAFF. The CDR3 region has the DNA TGTGCCAGCAGCCGAGGGAACACTGAAGCTTTCTTT. The complete variable domain, with remaining parts taken from reference TRBV9 and TRBJ1-1, reads DSGVTQTPKHLITATGQRVTLRCSPRSGDLSVYWYQQSLDQGLQFLIQYYNGEERAKGNILERFSAQQFPDLHSELNLSSLELGDSALYFCASSRGNTEAFFGQGTRLTVV.

The chain carries TRBV30 and TRBJ1-3; no definite D call. Germline V gene lookup returns CDR1 GTSNPN and CDR2 SVGIG (reference sequence). The CDR3 has 12 residues. V was pared by 8 bases and J by 4 bases, with 12 bases between. The CDR3 spells CAQTGSGNTIYF. For the CDR3, the DNA is TGTGCCCAGACGGGGTCAGGAAACACCATATATTTT.

The chain is built from TRBV28 and TRBJ2-3; 10 positions agree with TRBD2. This CDR3 has 16 amino acids. V lost 3 bases to trimming and J lost 3 bases; unmatched junction nucleotides: 6. From germline, CDR1 is MDHEN and CDR2 SYDVKM. The CDR3 DNA is TGTGCCAGCAGTTTGAGTCCTAGCGGGAGAACAGATACGCAGTATTTT. Its protein is CASSLSPSGRTDTQYF.

The chain combines TRBV21-1 with TRBJ1-1; the table gives TRBD1 as D, unverified against the DNA. TRBV21-1 corresponds to a pseudogene. This CDR3 has 16 residues. The CDR3 here is CASSLIQGALYTEAFF. For the CDR3, the DNA is TGTGCCAGCAGCTTAATACAGGGGGCACTGTACACTGAAGCTTTCTTT.

This clone turned up a few times. The chain is built from TRBV7-2 and TRBJ2-2; D unclear. The germline gives CDR1 SGHTA, CDR2 FQGNSA. The CDR3 is 14 amino acids. V was pared by 1 base and J by 3 bases, with 6 bases between. The chain's CDR3 is CASSLGPYTGELFF. For the CDR3, the DNA is TGTGCCAGCAGCTTAGGGCCTTACACCGGGGAGCTGTTTTTT.

The gene calls are TRBV28 and TRBJ2-7; possible D gene TRBD2, 5 bases. V lost 6 bases and J 7 bases, leaving 13 bases between the germline ends. The CDR3 contains 12 residues. The germline CDR1 and CDR2 sequences are MDHEN and SYDVKM. CDR3 nucleotide sequence: TGTGCCAGCAGCTACCGGGATTCGGAGCAGTACTTC. It yields the protein CASSYRDSEQYF.

The chain carries TRBV19 and TRBJ2-7, with 8 positions matching TRBD2. Germline lookup yields CDR1 LNHDA and CDR2 SQIVND (reference sequence). The CDR3 spans 14 residues. V was pared by 5 bases and J by 2 bases, with 5 bases of the junction left unmatched. CDR3: CASSPRLATYEQYF. The DNA for the CDR3 is TGTGCCAGTAGTCCAAGACTAGCGACCTACGAGCAGTACTTC.

The chain recombines TRBV14 with TRBJ1-4; no clear D. Germline CDR1 is SGHDN and CDR2 is FVKESK. This CDR3 has 14 residues. Trimming pared 6 bases from V and 8 bases from J, leaving 16 bases between. CDR3 loop: CASSSRSSREKLFF. In DNA, the CDR3 is TGTGCCAGCAGTTCTAGGTCCTCTAGGGAAAAACTGTTTTTT.

Remarks on this clone: A read error may account for a junction end that differs from germline. This chain connects TRBV28 to TRBJ2-3, with TRBD2 as a possible D gene (5 bases). The CDR3 has 16 amino acids. CDR1 MDHEN and CDR2 SYDVKM come from the germline V gene. CDR3 bases: TGTGCCAGCAGCTTATTAAGTCAGCGGTTCACAGATACGCAGTATTTT. Translating gives CASSLLSQRFTDTQYF.

The chain is built from TRBV29-1 and TRBJ2-5; TRBD2 aligns across 11 bases. Germline V gives CDR1 SQVTM, CDR2 ANQGSEA. V trimming: 6 bases; J trimming: 5 bases; junction bases outside the gene matches: 14. The CDR3 length is 16 residues. The CDR3 coding sequence is TGCAGCGTGGGGCTCGGGACTAGCGGAGGGGGGGAGACCCAGTACTTC. Its protein is CSVGLGTSGGGETQYF.

The CDR3 coding sequence is TGCAGCGTTGACCGGACAGGTTCTGGAAACACCATATATTTT. Residues: CSVDRTGSGNTIYF. This chain connects TRBV29-1 to TRBJ1-3, with 7 nucleotides matching TRBD1. This CDR3 contains 14 residues. Unmatched junction bases numbered 3, after V lost 3 bases and J lost 1 base. CDR1 SQVTM and CDR2 ANQGSEA come from the germline V gene.

This chain links TRBV7-9 with TRBJ2-7; possibly TRBD2 for D (5 bases). The CDR3 contains 14 residues. Trimming pared 5 bases from V and 2 bases from J, leaving 13 bases between. Germline CDR1 reads SEHNR; CDR2 reads FQNEAQ (reference sequence). Here the CDR3 DNA reads TGTGCCAGCAGCCGTATGGCCGGGGCCTACGAGCAGTACTTC. Translation gives CASSRMAGAYEQYF.

V usage is TRBV19 and J usage is TRBJ1-1; D is possibly TRBD1 (6 bases). V was shortened by 3 bases and J by 0 bases, with 11 bases between the two germline ends. Germline CDR1 reads LNHDA; CDR2 reads SQIVND (reference sequence). The CDR3 has 15 amino acids. In nucleotides, the CDR3 is TGTGCCAGTAGTATCCTTACAGGGTTGAACACTGAAGCTTTCTTT. It yields the protein CASSILTGLNTEAFF. The whole variable domain, filled in from reference TRBV19 and TRBJ1-1, reads DGGITQSPKYLFRKEGQNVTLSCEQNLNHDAMYWYRQDPGQGLRLIYYSQIVNDFQKGDIAEGYSVSREKKESFPLTVTSAQKNPTAFYLCASSILTGLNTEAFFGQGTRLTVV.

This clone was recorded once. The rearrangement joins TRBV7-2 to TRBJ2-5, with D possibly being TRBD1 (6 bases). Trimming took off 4 bases at V and 5 bases at J, with 11 bases between the two ends. The CDR3 is 13 residues long. CDR1 and CDR2 (germline): SGHTA, FQGNSA. The CDR3 region is CASSSDQGETQYF. The CDR3 DNA sequence: TGTGCCAGCAGCTCCGACCAGGGGGAGACCCAGTACTTC.

The chain uses TRBV5-1 and TRBJ2-3, with D possibly matching TRBD1 (6 bases). From germline, CDR1 is SGHRS and CDR2 YFSETQ. CDR3 length: 14 residues. The ends were cut back, 6 bases at V and 0 bases at J, with 11 bases in the middle. The CDR3 DNA sequence: TGCGCCAGCACCCGAGGACAGAGCACAGATACGCAGTATTTT. It yields the protein CASTRGQSTDTQYF.